This passage covers 26 T cell receptor beta chains from one sample sequenced in a study of T cell clusters in autoimmune cytopenias. TRB amplification used 250 ng of peripheral blood genomic DNA. TRB rearrangements were amplified by touch-down multiplex PCR with mixed TRB-A/B primers. From the multiplex PCR reads, TCRdb lists one entry per CDR3 protein and no DNA. Its table records around 9,700 distinct CDR3 sequences. These records were also assigned to another study, of T cell repertoires in aging, cancer and after chemotherapy.

Material: peripheral blood. These receptors were obtained from a human donor in good health.

The chain joins TRBV29-1 to TRBJ2-5; TCRdb outputs TRBD1, but without DNA this stays unchecked. CDR1 is SQVTM, CDR2 ANQGSEA, per germline. This CDR3 contains 15 residues. The CDR3 loop is CSVEGLDGGEETQYF.

This chain connects TRBV20-1 to TRBJ2-6; TCRdb's assignment of TRBD2 cannot be checked, as there is no DNA. The CDR3 has 16 residues. The V gene's germline CDR1 is DFQATT and CDR2 SNEGSKA (reference sequence). CDR3 region: CSARDGGPSGANVLTF.

This sequence joins TRBV6-4 and TRBJ2-3; TCRdb lists TRBD2, though no DNA is available to test this call. Germline loops: CDR1 MRHNA, CDR2 SNTAGT. This CDR3 comprises 16 residues. The CDR3 spells CASSDSTSGGADTQYF.

The V gene is TRBV19, the J gene TRBJ1-1; TCRdb's D call of TRBD1 is untestable without DNA. The germline CDR1 and CDR2 sequences are LNHDA and SQIVND (reference sequence). The length of the CDR3 is 13 residues. The CDR3 spells CATADRADTEAFF.

The genes are TRBV30 and TRBJ2-7; TCRdb's D call of TRBD2 is untestable without DNA. CDR3 length equals 13 residues. Germline assignment: CDR1 GTSNPN and CDR2 SVGIG (reference sequence). The CDR3: CAWSPGLIYEQYF.

The rearrangement uses TRBV29-1 and TRBJ2-7; there is no DNA to check the TCRdb D call of TRBD1. Germline CDR1 SQVTM, CDR2 ANQGSEA. This CDR3 is built from 13 residues. CDR3 sequence reads: CSVEGDRPYEQYF.

The chain links TRBV7-9 to TRBJ2-1; absent DNA, TCRdb's TRBD2 call cannot be checked. The germline V gene has CDR1 SEHNR and CDR2 FQNEAQ (reference sequence). The CDR3 is 13 amino acids. Here the CDR3 reads CALTGGPLYEQFF.

The V gene is TRBV30, the J gene TRBJ1-2; TCRdb outputs TRBD1, but without DNA this stays unchecked. The CDR3 extends over 14 amino acids. The V gene's germline CDR1 is GTSNPN and CDR2 SVGIG (reference sequence). The CDR3 sequence is CAWKPQGAAYGYTF.

The chain employs TRBV18 and TRBJ2-5; TCRdb calls TRBD1, which cannot be checked without DNA. This CDR3 contains 16 residues. Germline assignment: CDR1 KGHSH and CDR2 LQKENI. CDR3 amino acids: CASSPLAGQGVETQYF. The full variable domain, with the rest looked up from reference TRBV18 and TRBJ2-5, is NAGVMQNPRHLVRRRGQEARLRCSPMKGHSHVYWYRQLPEEGLKFMVYLQKENIIDESGMPKERFSAEFPKEGPSILRIQQVVRGDSAAYFCASSPLAGQGVETQYFGPGTRLLVL.

This chain connects TRBV27 to TRBJ2-7; TCRdb indicates TRBD1, and absent DNA this call remains unverified. Germline V gene data show CDR1 as MNHEY and CDR2 as SMNVEV (reference sequence). The CDR3 extends over 13 amino acids. The CDR3 loop reads CASSLPGAGEQYF.

This chain joins TRBV19 and TRBJ1-2. The CDR3 has 14 amino acids. Germline values: CDR1 LNHDA, CDR2 SQIVND (reference sequence). CDR3 residues: CASRPGDPNYGYTF.

This chain links TRBV5-5 with TRBJ2-7; TCRdb lists TRBD2, though no DNA is available to test this call. The length of the CDR3 is 14 residues. Germline V lookup: CDR1 SGHKS, CDR2 YYEKEE (reference sequence). The CDR3 reads CASSLDRALVEQYF.

This clonotype counts as medium-sized by frequency. The V gene is TRBV29-1, the J gene TRBJ2-3; TCRdb proposes TRBD2, but this gene call is untestable without DNA. The length of the CDR3 is 13 residues. CDR1 SQVTM and CDR2 ANQGSEA come from the germline V gene. CDR3 sequence: CSASSGSPDTQYF.

J is TRBJ2-3 and V is TRBV27; the D call of TRBD2 rests on TCRdb alone, since no DNA is present to check it. The germline gives CDR1 MNHEY, CDR2 SMNVEV (reference sequence). CDR3 length: 15 amino acids. The CDR3 spells CASSPGLGKTDTQYF.

The chain recombines TRBV6-6 with TRBJ1-5. From germline, CDR1 is MNHNY and CDR2 SVGAGI (reference sequence). This CDR3 has 13 amino acids. The CDR3: CASRGYSNQPQHF.

This chain joins TRBV12-3 or TRBV12-4 and TRBJ2-7; no DNA is available, so the TRBD1 call from TCRdb remains unchecked. This CDR3 is built from 12 residues. CDR3 sequence: CASSLSPPDRHF.

J is TRBJ2-7 and V is TRBV27. The CDR3 is 15 residues long. The germline gives CDR1 MNHEY, CDR2 SMNVEV (reference sequence). The CDR3 sequence: CASSLSPTVSYEQYF.

V and J are TRBV27 and TRBJ1-4; TCRdb calls TRBD1, which cannot be checked without DNA. Germline CDR1 MNHEY, CDR2 SMNVEV (reference sequence). The CDR3 has 15 residues. The CDR3 protein is CASGGPFATNEKLFF.

V and J are TRBV6-5 and TRBJ2-1. Germline assignment: CDR1 MNHEY and CDR2 SVGAGI. The CDR3 has 13 amino acids. CDR3 protein: CASRYTGYNEQFF.

CDR3 region: CASSYGGYNEQFF. This chain uses TRBV13 with TRBJ2-1; without DNA, the TCRdb call of TRBD1 cannot be checked. Looked up from germline, CDR1 is PRHDT and CDR2 is FYEKMQ (reference sequence). This CDR3 has 13 residues.

The CDR3 here is CASRFHSGEQYF. The chain joins TRBV5-6 to TRBJ2-5; with no DNA, the TCRdb D assignment of TRBD2 cannot be verified. CDR3 size: 12 residues. Germline V gene data show CDR1 as SGHDT and CDR2 as YYEEEE.

The chain joins TRBV5-6 to TRBJ2-7; TCRdb reports TRBD2, a call that lacks DNA to check it against. Germline assignment: CDR1 SGHDT and CDR2 YYEEEE. The CDR3 loop spans 18 amino acids. The CDR3 region is CASSLRGLAGPVSYEQYF.

This sequence joins TRBV19 and TRBJ2-3. The germline CDR1 and CDR2 sequences are LNHDA and SQIVND (reference sequence). The CDR3 length is 14 residues. CDR3 protein: CASKDRILTDTQYF.

The chain carries TRBV27 and TRBJ1-2; the TRBD1 assignment by TCRdb is unverifiable without DNA. This CDR3 has 14 amino acids. The germline CDR1 and CDR2 sequences are MNHEY and SMNVEV (reference sequence). The CDR3 sequence: CASSTGASNYGYTF.

The rearrangement joins TRBV6-4 to TRBJ2-7; TCRdb's D call of TRBD2 is untestable without DNA. This CDR3 comprises 15 residues. Germline CDR1 MRHNA, CDR2 SNTAGT. CDR3 region: CASSPRLAVSYEQYF.

The V call is TRBV29-1, the J call TRBJ2-4; TCRdb picks TRBD1, but there is no DNA to check that call. This CDR3 contains 11 residues. Germline V gene data show CDR1 as SQVTM and CDR2 as ANQGSEA. Here the CDR3 reads CSTWTGSIQYF.